The 13 T cell receptor beta chains below come from one sample, sequenced in a study of cytomegalovirus exposure and HLA in healthy donors. Primers for the PCR totalled 60 Vbeta and 13 Jbeta. TCRdb's copy holds only in-frame clones and misses some; the assay was immunoSEQ multiplex PCR. The sample lists 150,000 to 200,000 clones, 70% to 90% occurring once. The specimen was PBMCs. The receptors were gathered from a woman between 18 and 30 years old in good health and CMV-seronegative.

The chain uses TRBV5-5 and TRBJ2-2; D might be TRBD1 (6 bases). CDR3 length: 17 amino acids. CDR1 and CDR2 (germline): SGHKS, YYEKEE (reference sequence). The V end was cut by 0 bases, the J end by 4 bases, with 16 bases between. CDR3 coding DNA: TGTGCCAGCAGCTTGGAAACCCTCGGGACATTCACCGGGGAGCTGTTTTTT. Translated, it gives CASSLETLGTFTGELFF. The variable domain in full, with the rest retrieved from reference TRBV5-5 and TRBJ2-2, is DAGVTQSPTHLIKTRGQQVTLRCSPISGHKSVSWYQQVLGQGPQFIFQYYEKEERGRGNFPDRFSARQFPNYSSELNVNALLLGDSALYLCASSLETLGTFTGELFFGEGSRLTVL.

This clone was seen a single time. V gene TRBV28 combines with J gene TRBJ1-1; D may be TRBD1 (5 bases). V shed 6 bases and J shed 6 bases, with 11 bases lying between them. Germline loops: CDR1 MDHEN, CDR2 SYDVKM. This CDR3 spans 12 amino acids. The CDR3 bases are TGTGCCAGCAGCCGCAGGGCCTCTGAAGCTTTCTTT. It yields the protein CASSRRASEAFF.

V and J are TRBV4-1 and TRBJ2-1; 7 bases are a match to TRBD2. With V trimmed by 1 base and J by 2 bases, 5 bases remained unmatched. There are 16 residues in the CDR3. Germline V gene sequence: CDR1 MGHRA, CDR2 YSYEKL. The CDR3 DNA is TGCGCCAGCAGCCAAGTTGCGGGAGTGACCTACAATGAGCAGTTCTTC. Amino acids: CASSQVAGVTYNEQFF.

This chain links TRBV28 with TRBJ1-5; D might be TRBD1 (6 bases). This CDR3 comprises 19 residues. With 6 bases removed from V and 0 bases from J, the gap between germline ends came to 24 bases. Germline CDR1 reads MDHEN; CDR2 reads SYDVKM. For the CDR3, the DNA is TGTGCCAGCAGCCCGAGGACAGTAAGGACCGCGGATAGCAATCAGCCCCAGCATTTT. Protein sequence: CASSPRTVRTADSNQPQHF. The variable domain in full, completed from reference TRBV28 and TRBJ1-5, reads DVKVTQSSRYLVKRTGEKVFLECVQDMDHENMFWYRQDPGLGLRLIYFSYDVKMKEKGDIPEGYSVSREKKERFSLILESASTNQTSMYLCASSPRTVRTADSNQPQHFGDGTRLSIL.

The chain recombines TRBV5-4 with TRBJ2-5, with 9 positions matching TRBD1. V was clipped by 2 bases and J by 5 bases; unmatched bases: 7. CDR3 size: 15 residues. In germline, CDR1 is SGHNT, CDR2 YYREEE (reference sequence). As DNA, the CDR3 is TGTGCCAGCAGCTTAGACAGGGGGAGCTTGGAGACCCAGTACTTC. It encodes CASSLDRGSLETQYF.

The CDR3 nucleotides read TGCGCCAGCAGCTGGTCGGGGGGGAAGACTGAAGCTTTCTTT. It codes for CASSWSGGKTEAFF. The chain combines TRBV4-1 with TRBJ1-1; D might be TRBD1 (5 bases). CDR3 length: 14 amino acids. Germline assignment: CDR1 MGHRA and CDR2 YSYEKL. V was shortened by 5 bases and J by 5 bases, with 15 bases between the two germline ends.

CDR3 sequence: CASNTAASGSLSTDTQYF. CDR3 sequence (DNA): TGTGCCAGCAACACAGCGGCTAGCGGGAGTTTGAGCACAGATACGCAGTATTTT. The chain employs TRBV27 and TRBJ2-3, with 10 positions matching TRBD2. CDR3 length: 18 residues. The germline V gene has CDR1 MNHEY and CDR2 SMNVEV (reference sequence). V lost 7 bases and J lost 0; bases outside the gene matches: 13.

V and J are TRBV6-5 and TRBJ1-2; possibly TRBD1 for D (5 bases). The CDR3 has 15 residues. V was pared by 0 bases and J by 2 bases, with 10 bases between. CDR1 is MNHEY and CDR2 is SVGAGI in the germline V gene. CDR3 protein: CASSYSGGSNYGYTF. CDR3 nucleotide sequence: TGTGCCAGCAGTTACTCGGGGGGGTCGAACTATGGCTACACCTTC.

The V gene is TRBV6-5, the J gene TRBJ2-1, with D possibly TRBD2 on 5 matching bases. The germline V and J ends were trimmed by 0 bases and 5 bases, with 5 bases remaining between them. This CDR3 has 13 amino acids. The V gene's germline CDR1 is MNHEY and CDR2 SVGAGI. The DNA for the CDR3 is TGTGCCAGCAGTTACTCTAGCGACAATGAGCAGTTCTTC. As protein: CASSYSSDNEQFF.

This clone was observed a handful of times. This chain uses TRBV4-1 with TRBJ2-3, with D tentatively TRBD2 (5 bases). The germline V gene encodes CDR1 MGHRA and CDR2 YSYEKL. Trimming cost V 4 bases and J 8 bases, with 10 bases left between them. The CDR3 totals 12 residues. The CDR3 DNA follows: TGCGCCAGCAGCCCTCCACTAGGTACGCAGTATTTT. Its translation is CASSPPLGTQYF.

This chain connects TRBV6-6 to TRBJ2-2; a weak D match, TRBD1 (6 bases). Trimming removed 5 bases at V and 5 bases at J, with 12 bases between. The CDR3 contains 14 residues. The germline CDR1 and CDR2 sequences are MNHNY and SVGAGI (reference sequence). The CDR3 nucleotides read TGTGCCAGCAGTCCAGGGGTTTTAACCGGGGAGCTGTTTTTT. Residues: CASSPGVLTGELFF.

V gene TRBV19 combines with J gene TRBJ2-5; 11 bases align to TRBD2. The germline CDR1 and CDR2 sequences are LNHDA and SQIVND (reference sequence). The CDR3 extends over 19 amino acids. J was trimmed by 7 bases and V by 3 bases; bases with no gene match: 19. CDR3 in DNA: TGTGCCAGTAGTATCGAGGTCGGTCCTTTAGCGGGAGGGCGTGGGACCCAGTACTTC. Its translation: CASSIEVGPLAGGRGTQYF.

The rearrangement joins TRBV15 to TRBJ2-1; 11 bases match TRBD2. Germline CDR1 is LNHNV and CDR2 is YYDKDF (reference sequence). CDR3 size: 16 residues. V gave up 3 bases and J gave up 3 bases; unmatched junction bases: 4. The DNA of the CDR3 is TGTGCCACCAGCAGCCCGGGACTAGCGGACTACAATGAGCAGTTCTTC. Translated: CATSSPGLADYNEQFF. The full variable domain, its missing parts supplied by reference TRBV15 and TRBJ2-1, is DAMVIQNPRYQVTQFGKPVTLSCSQTLNHNVMYWYQQKSSQAPKLLFHYYDKDFNNEADTPDNFQSRRPNTSFCFLDIRSPGLGDTAMYLCATSSPGLADYNEQFFGPGTRLTVL.